Shown below are 28 T cell receptor beta chains from a single sample sequenced in a study of blood T cell repertoires in COVID-19. The data were produced by immunoSEQ multiplex PCR, yet TCRdb's version contains in-frame clones alone and is incomplete. The table has 45,000 to 70,000 clones, around 93% seen once. The sample was peripheral blood. All receptors come from a woman aged 60-75 years with active or convalescent COVID-19.

This clone has more than one count but fewer than ten. The rearrangement uses TRBV11-2 and TRBJ1-5; D is possibly TRBD1 (6 bases). Germline V gives CDR1 SGHAT, CDR2 FQNNGV. V was shortened by 0 bases and J by 6 bases, with 9 bases between the two germline ends. There are 14 residues in the CDR3. Here the CDR3 reads CASSLDQGFQPQHF. The CDR3 bases are TGTGCCAGCAGCTTAGACCAGGGGTTTCAGCCCCAGCATTTT.

V is TRBV3-1 (or the pseudogene TRBV3-2) and J is TRBJ2-7, with 13 bases identical to TRBD2. Losses at the gene ends were 4 bases for V and 5 bases for J; bases not matched to a gene: 8. The germline V gene has CDR1 LGHDT and CDR2 YNNKEL (reference sequence). CDR3 length: 16 residues. Here the CDR3 DNA reads TGTGCCAGCAGCCGGACCGGGACTAGCGGGACCCACGAGCAGTACTTC. This translates into CASSRTGTSGTHEQYF.

The chain has TRBV5-1 and TRBJ2-7; D is possibly TRBD1 (6 bases). This CDR3 spans 14 amino acids. Deletions cut 0 bases from V and 7 bases from J, with 14 bases between. The germline V gene encodes CDR1 SGHRS and CDR2 YFSETQ. CDR3 loop: CASSLVGGREEQYF. As DNA, the CDR3 is TGCGCCAGCAGCTTGGTTGGGGGCAGAGAGGAGCAGTACTTC.

This clone occurred once. The chain couples TRBV7-9 to TRBJ2-1, with D tentatively TRBD2 (6 bases). The V end was cut by 5 bases, the J end by 9 bases, with 11 bases between. There are 12 residues in the CDR3. Per the germline V gene, CDR1 is SEHNR and CDR2 is FQNEAQ (reference sequence). The CDR3 reads CASSRDSGEQFF. The CDR3 bases are TGTGCCAGCAGCCGGGACTCGGGTGAGCAGTTCTTC.

The chain couples TRBV28 to TRBJ2-6, with TRBD1 as a possible D gene (5 bases). Per the germline V gene, CDR1 is MDHEN and CDR2 is SYDVKM. The V end lost 2 bases, the J end lost 0 bases, and 5 bases lay between the germline ends. This CDR3 has 15 amino acids. For the CDR3, the DNA is TGTGCCAGCAGTTTAAGGGGCTCTGGGGCCAACGTCCTGACTTTC. This gives the protein CASSLRGSGANVLTF.

The chain employs TRBV11-2 and TRBJ1-3; unclear D gene. Looked up from germline, CDR1 is SGHAT and CDR2 is FQNNGV. V dropped 2 bases and J dropped 4 bases, with 6 bases sitting between them. CDR3 length: 13 residues. The CDR3 reads CASSLRGGNTIYF. The CDR3 DNA reads TGTGCCAGCAGCTTAAGAGGGGGAAACACCATATATTTT.

V usage is TRBV5-5 and J usage is TRBJ1-6, with a possible D match to TRBD1 (5 bases). Germline-derived CDR1 and CDR2 are SGHKS and YYEKEE (reference sequence). The CDR3 runs 14 residues. Between the trimmed V and J ends, which lost 1 base and 7 bases, there was a span of 9 bases. The CDR3 DNA is TGTGCCAGCAGCTTGCAGGGTATAAATTCACCCCTCCACTTT. It specifies CASSLQGINSPLHF.

This clone has just a few counts. The chain joins TRBV11-2 to TRBJ2-5; D gene unclear. There are 15 residues in the CDR3. Per the germline V gene, CDR1 is SGHAT and CDR2 is FQNNGV. Trimming took 5 bases from V and 5 from J, leaving 18 bases between them. The CDR3 is CASSPRLTPRETQYF. In DNA, the CDR3 is TGTGCCAGCAGCCCCAGACTCACACCCCGTGAGACCCAGTACTTC. The variable domain in full, with the rest retrieved from reference TRBV11-2 and TRBJ2-5, is EAGVAQSPRYKIIEKRQSVAFWCNPISGHATLYWYQQILGQGPKLLIQFQNNGVVDDSQLPKDRFSAERLKGVDSTLKIQPAKLEDSAVYLCASSPRLTPRETQYFGPGTRLLVL.

The chain carries TRBV5-1 and TRBJ2-5; TRBD2 might be the D (6 bases). Germline loops: CDR1 SGHRS, CDR2 YFSETQ. This CDR3 has 14 amino acids. V gave up 4 bases and J gave up 5 bases, with 15 bases separating them. The CDR3 DNA sequence: TGCGCCAGCAGCCCCACGGGAGTAAGGGAGACCCAGTACTTC. Protein product: CASSPTGVRETQYF.

The genes are TRBV12-3 or TRBV12-4 and TRBJ2-7; D unclear. V lost 3 bases and J 2 bases, leaving 8 bases between the germline ends. The CDR3 consists of 13 residues. CDR3 DNA sequence: TGTGCCAGCAGTTTGGCTGATCCCTACGAGCAGTACTTC. It encodes CASSLADPYEQYF.

This clone was picked up a small number of times. The rearrangement links TRBV5-4 to TRBJ1-3; the D gene is possibly TRBD1 (6 bases). The V end lost 0 bases, the J end lost 7 bases, and 11 bases lay between the germline ends. From germline, CDR1 is SGHNT and CDR2 YYREEE (reference sequence). The CDR3 extends over 14 amino acids. The CDR3 reads CASSLGRGQNTIYF. The CDR3 bases are TGTGCCAGCAGCTTGGGTAGAGGACAGAACACCATATATTTT.

The chain links TRBV19 to TRBJ2-3; 13 bases match TRBD2. Unmatched junction bases numbered 10, after V lost 5 bases and J lost 8 bases. Germline-derived CDR1 and CDR2 are LNHDA and SQIVND (reference sequence). This CDR3 is 16 amino acids long. CDR3 amino acids: CASSASGTSGVGTQYF. The CDR3 DNA reads as TGTGCCAGTAGTGCCTCCGGGACTAGCGGGGTGGGTACGCAGTATTTT.

The gene calls are TRBV5-1 and TRBJ1-2; the match to TRBD1 covers 7 bases. Germline assignment: CDR1 SGHRS and CDR2 YFSETQ. This CDR3 contains 12 residues. V trimming: 3 bases; J trimming: 6 bases; junction bases outside the gene matches: 2. The CDR3 DNA follows: TGCGCCAGCAGCTCCGACAGGGATGGCTACACCTTC. Protein: CASSSDRDGYTF.

The rearrangement joins TRBV6-5 to TRBJ2-5; 7 bases fit TRBD1. The CDR3 covers 12 residues. V lost 8 bases and J lost 4; bases outside the gene matches: 4. Germline CDR1 reads MNHEY; CDR2 reads SVGAGI. The CDR3 DNA reads as TGTGCCAGCGTAGGGGGCGCAGAGACCCAGTACTTC. It is translated as CASVGGAETQYF.

This clone was observed a single time. The rearrangement links TRBV28 to TRBJ2-7, with 13 positions matching TRBD2. This CDR3 is 17 amino acids long. Germline V CDR1 and CDR2: MDHEN, SYDVKM. J was trimmed by 2 bases and V by 5 bases; bases with no gene match: 9. The CDR3 bases are TGTGCCAGCAGTCACTGGGGACTAGCGGGATCGGCCTACGAGCAGTACTTC. As protein: CASSHWGLAGSAYEQYF. The full variable domain, its missing parts supplied by reference TRBV28 and TRBJ2-7, is DVKVTQSSRYLVKRTGEKVFLECVQDMDHENMFWYRQDPGLGLRLIYFSYDVKMKEKGDIPEGYSVSREKKERFSLILESASTNQTSMYLCASSHWGLAGSAYEQYFGPGTRLTVT.

The gene calls are TRBV7-3 and TRBJ2-1; the match to TRBD1 covers 7 bases. Germline trimming cut 1 base from V and 6 bases from J; bases unmatched to any gene: 3. The CDR3 extends over 14 amino acids. Per the germline V gene, CDR1 is SGHTA and CDR2 is FQGTGA. In DNA form, the CDR3 reads TGTGCCAGCAGCTTAAAACGGGACAGCAATGAGCAGTTCTTC. Its translation: CASSLKRDSNEQFF. Combining the CDR3 with reference TRBV7-3 and TRBJ2-1 gives the whole variable domain GAGVSQTPSNKVTEKGKYVELRCDPISGHTALYWYRQSLGQGPEFLIYFQGTGAADDSGLPNDRFFAVRPEGSVSTLKIQRTERGDSAVYLCASSLKRDSNEQFFGPGTRLTVL.

Only one count was recorded for this clone. The chain has TRBV27 and TRBJ2-7; 7 bases fit TRBD1. V shed 5 bases and J 4 bases; nucleotides not matched to a gene: 17. The CDR3 contains 17 residues. Germline CDR1 and CDR2: MNHEY and SMNVEV (reference sequence). CDR3 DNA: TGTGCCAGCAGTCCTACCGGACAGGCCTGGGGGCCTTACGAGCAGTACTTC. Translating gives CASSPTGQAWGPYEQYF.

The chain's CDR3 is CSVGRTSGGDTDTQYF. CDR3 nucleotides: TGCAGCGTTGGGAGGACTAGCGGTGGGGACACAGATACGCAGTATTTT. J is TRBJ2-3 and V is TRBV29-1, with TRBD2 matching 10 bases. CDR3 length equals 16 residues. V gave up 4 bases and J gave up 2 bases; unmatched junction bases: 9. Germline CDR1 and CDR2: SQVTM and ANQGSEA.

The chain has TRBV5-1 and TRBJ1-2, with no clear D. V lost 4 bases, J lost 4 bases, and 14 bases lay in between. The CDR3 spans 14 residues. CDR1 is SGHRS, CDR2 YFSETQ, per germline. Here the CDR3 DNA reads TGCGCCAGCAGCCAGCTGACGAGCGGCTATGGCTACACCTTC. Translating gives CASSQLTSGYGYTF.

The rearrangement links TRBV28 to TRBJ2-1; a weak D match, TRBD2 (5 bases). In germline, CDR1 is MDHEN, CDR2 SYDVKM. Trimming cost V 4 bases and J 10 bases, with 26 bases left between them. CDR3 length: 17 residues. The CDR3 loop reads CASSYSDGRARLAEQFF. The CDR3 nucleotides are TGTGCCAGCAGTTACAGTGATGGCCGGGCCCGCCTAGCAGAGCAGTTCTTC.

This chain connects TRBV6-5 to TRBJ1-5; the D gene is possibly TRBD1 (6 bases). CDR3 length: 15 amino acids. CDR1 is MNHEY and CDR2 is SVGAGI in the germline V gene. V was pared by 8 bases and J by 1 base, with 15 bases between. CDR3 bases: TGTGCCAGCCCCAGCGGGGGCTACAGCAATCAGCCCCAGCATTTT. Amino acid sequence: CASPSGGYSNQPQHF.

The chain links TRBV9 to TRBJ2-2; no clear D. Germline assignment: CDR1 SGDLS and CDR2 YYNGEE. The CDR3 runs 12 residues. V was clipped by 4 bases and J by 8 bases, with 9 bases between them. DNA of the CDR3: TGTGCCAGCAGCCCCAGTTTTGGGGAGCTGTTTTTT. Its translation is CASSPSFGELFF.

The rearrangement uses TRBV30 and TRBJ1-4; 7 nucleotides line up with TRBD1. From germline, CDR1 is GTSNPN and CDR2 SVGIG (reference sequence). The CDR3 covers 13 residues. The J segment lost 7 bases and the V segment lost 5 bases, leaving 7 bases of the junction unmatched. CDR3 in amino acids: CAWAQGGVEKLFF. In nucleotides, the CDR3 is TGTGCCTGGGCCCAAGGGGGCGTTGAAAAACTGTTTTTT.

This chain uses TRBV29-1 with TRBJ1-1; D is unclear. V was pared by 2 bases and J by 4 bases, with 8 bases between. Germline V gives CDR1 SQVTM, CDR2 ANQGSEA. This CDR3 is 12 amino acids long. Written as DNA, the CDR3 is TGCAGCGTTGAAAAGGAGAGCACTGAAGCTTTCTTT. Encoded protein: CSVEKESTEAFF.

The chain employs TRBV2 and TRBJ2-2, with 10 bases identical to TRBD1. The CDR3 runs 15 residues. After removal of 6 bases from V and 3 bases from J, the junction contained 4 bases not matched to a gene. Looked up from germline, CDR1 is SNHLY and CDR2 is FYNNEI. The CDR3 spells CASRPDRGDTGELFF. In DNA, the CDR3 is TGTGCCAGCAGACCGGACAGGGGGGACACCGGGGAGCTGTTTTTT.

This chain joins TRBV5-1 and TRBJ2-7; 7 bases align to TRBD2. The V and J ends lost 0 bases and 3 bases, in that order; junction bases with no gene match: 6. The CDR3 is 15 amino acids. The germline V gene has CDR1 SGHRS and CDR2 YFSETQ. The CDR3 protein is CASSLVGGSIYEQYF. The CDR3 DNA reads as TGCGCCAGCAGCTTGGTTGGCGGGAGCATCTACGAGCAGTACTTC.

V usage is TRBV2 and J usage is TRBJ2-5; perhaps TRBD2 as D (6 bases). Per the germline V gene, CDR1 is SNHLY and CDR2 is FYNNEI. The CDR3 covers 13 residues. Trimming took off 3 bases at V and 4 bases at J, with 9 bases between the two ends. This CDR3 reads CASSEAGLETQYF. CDR3 bases: TGTGCCAGCAGTGAGGCGGGGTTAGAGACCCAGTACTTC. Full variable domain (outside the CDR3, taken from reference TRBV2 and TRBJ2-5): EPEVTQTPSHQVTQMGQEVILRCVPISNHLYFYWYRQILGQKVEFLVSFYNNEISEKSEIFDDQFSVERPDGSNFTLKIRSTKLEDSAMYFCASSEAGLETQYFGPGTRLLVL.

V is TRBV24-1 and J is TRBJ1-1; D gene unclear. Trimming removed 9 bases from V and 4 bases from J, with 8 bases in between. Germline V gives CDR1 KGHDR, CDR2 SFDVKD. The CDR3 extends over 11 amino acids. CDR3 coding DNA: TGTGCCACCTTCTCGGGCACTGAAGCTTTCTTT. Translating it yields CATFSGTEAFF.